Listed below are T cell receptor beta chains from one sample, sequenced in a study of cytomegalovirus exposure and HLA in healthy donors. Data came from immunoSEQ multiplex PCR; TCRdb stores just in-frame clones and leaves some out. The table lists fewer than 200,000 clones, under 9.5% of them singletons, with roughly 1.4% in the top ten. Sample: PBMCs. The receptors were sampled from a woman in her thirties in good health and CMV-seropositive. Each CDR3 is given with its conserved first and last residue. D genes are given only for firm matches. Where a row states a size, it is once, few, many or the class of an expanded clone; other rows omit it.

D gene: NA
V gene: TRBV19
J gene: TRBJ2-1
clone size: NA
CDR3 protein: CASGNYNEQFF
CDR3 DNA: TGTGCCAGCGGGAATTACAATGAGCAGTTCTTC

D gene: NA
V gene: TRBV11-3
J gene: TRBJ2-7
clone size: NA
CDR3 protein: CASSLGPVYEQYF
CDR3 DNA: TGTGCCAGCAGCTTAGGGCCTGTCTACGAGCAGTACTTC

D gene: NA
V gene: TRBV27
J gene: TRBJ2-7
clone size: NA
CDR3 protein: CASSLRFSYEQYF
CDR3 DNA: TGTGCCAGCAGCCTCAGGTTCTCCTACGAGCAGTACTTC

D gene: NA
V gene: TRBV2
J gene: TRBJ1-5
clone size: NA
CDR3 protein: CASSRRAGYSNQPQNF
CDR3 DNA: TGTGCCAGCAGCCGGCGGGCGGGGTATAGCAATCAGCCCCAGAATTTT

D gene: TRBD2
V gene: TRBV2
J gene: TRBJ2-1
clone size: few
CDR3 protein: CASSRLAEGGEQFF
CDR3 DNA: TGTGCCAGCTCAAGACTAGCGGAGGGGGGTGAGCAGTTCTTC

D gene: TRBD1
V gene: TRBV4-1
J gene: TRBJ1-3
clone size: few
CDR3 protein: CASSQDPPRTGAVNTIYF
CDR3 DNA: TGCGCCAGCAGCCAAGATCCTCCCAGGACAGGGGCTGTGAACACCATATATTTT

D gene: TRBD1
V gene: TRBV7-2
J gene: TRBJ1-1
clone size: few
CDR3 protein: CASSLVGGTGANTEAFF
CDR3 DNA: TGTGCCAGCAGCTTAGTGGGGGGGACAGGAGCTAACACTGAAGCTTTCTTT

D gene: TRBD2
V gene: TRBV18
J gene: TRBJ2-2
clone size: NA
CDR3 protein: CASSPYGLASNTGELFF
CDR3 DNA: TGTGCCAGCTCACCTTATGGACTAGCGTCGAACACCGGGGAGCTGTTTTTT

D gene: NA
V gene: TRBV30
J gene: TRBJ1-1
clone size: NA
CDR3 protein: CAWDRRSTEAFF
CDR3 DNA: TGTGCCTGGGACAGAAGGAGTACTGAAGCTTTCTTT

D gene: NA
V gene: TRBV27
J gene: TRBJ2-7
clone size: NA
CDR3 protein: CASSYSMVYEQYF
CDR3 DNA: TGTGCCAGCAGTTACTCTATGGTCTACGAGCAGTACTTC

D gene: TRBD2
V gene: TRBV5-4
J gene: TRBJ2-7
clone size: NA
CDR3 protein: CASSPTNRLAGDEQYF
CDR3 DNA: TGTGCCAGCAGCCCGACCAACAGACTAGCGGGAGACGAGCAGTACTTC

D gene: TRBD2
V gene: TRBV6-5
J gene: TRBJ2-7
clone size: NA
CDR3 protein: CASSRSGRGNEQYF
CDR3 DNA: TGTGCCAGCAGCCGAAGCGGGAGGGGGAACGAGCAGTACTTC

D gene: NA
V gene: TRBV7-9
J gene: TRBJ1-3
clone size: few
CDR3 protein: CASGPSTEKASGNTIYF
CDR3 DNA: TGTGCCAGCGGTCCTTCGACAGAAAAAGCCTCTGGAAACACCATATATTTT

D gene: NA
V gene: TRBV18
J gene: TRBJ2-3
clone size: NA
CDR3 protein: CASTLYPGQSTDTQYF
CDR3 DNA: TGTGCCAGCACCTTGTATCCGGGACAAAGCACAGATACGCAGTATTTT

D gene: NA
V gene: TRBV18
J gene: TRBJ1-1
clone size: NA
CDR3 protein: CASSPGRAMNTEAFF
CDR3 DNA: TGTGCCAGCTCACCAGGGAGAGCTATGAACACTGAAGCTTTCTTT

D gene: NA
V gene: TRBV9
J gene: TRBJ1-1
clone size: few
CDR3 protein: CASSVLNTEAFF
CDR3 DNA: TGTGCCAGCAGCGTACTTAACACTGAAGCTTTCTTT

D gene: NA
V gene: TRBV25-1
J gene: TRBJ2-3
clone size: NA
CDR3 protein: CASSGAEMGTQYF
CDR3 DNA: TGTGCCAGCAGTGGGGCAGAAATGGGTACGCAGTATTTT

D gene: NA
V gene: TRBV30
J gene: TRBJ2-2
clone size: NA
CDR3 protein: CAWRRKALRGELFF
CDR3 DNA: TGTGCCTGGAGGAGGAAAGCCCTACGGGGGGAGCTGTTTTTT

D gene: TRBD1
V gene: TRBV7-9
J gene: TRBJ1-2
clone size: NA
CDR3 protein: CASSPRTGRNYYGYTF
CDR3 DNA: TGTGCCAGCAGCCCCCGGACAGGCCGAAACTACTATGGCTACACCTTC

D gene: NA
V gene: TRBV11-2
J gene: TRBJ1-2
clone size: NA
CDR3 protein: CASRPGANYGYTF
CDR3 DNA: TGTGCCAGTCGTCCGGGAGCTAACTATGGCTACACCTTC

D gene: NA
V gene: TRBV5-6
J gene: TRBJ2-6
clone size: NA
CDR3 protein: CASTLGGWAGANVLPF
CDR3 DNA: TGTGCCAGCACCCTAGGGGGATGGGCTGGGGCCAACGTCCTGCCTTTC

D gene: NA
V gene: TRBV9
J gene: TRBJ1-1
clone size: NA
CDR3 protein: CASSVGGTATEAFF
CDR3 DNA: TGTGCCAGCAGCGTCGGGGGAACGGCCACTGAAGCTTTCTTT

D gene: TRBD2
V gene: TRBV4-2
J gene: TRBJ2-7
clone size: few
CDR3 protein: CAAGTRGRYEQYF
CDR3 DNA: TGTGCCGCGGGGACTAGAGGGAGATACGAGCAGTACTTC

D gene: TRBD1
V gene: TRBV4-1
J gene: TRBJ1-6
clone size: few
CDR3 protein: CASSQDEWTGNSPLHF
CDR3 DNA: TGCGCCAGCAGCCAAGATGAGTGGACAGGGAATTCACCCCTCCACTTT

D gene: TRBD1
V gene: TRBV25-1
J gene: TRBJ2-7
clone size: NA
CDR3 protein: CASSESWGQGYEQYF
CDR3 DNA: TGTGCCAGCAGTGAATCGTGGGGACAGGGCTACGAGCAGTACTTC

D gene: NA
V gene: TRBV19
J gene: TRBJ1-1
clone size: NA
CDR3 protein: CATSQTGNTEAFF
CDR3 DNA: TGTGCCACCTCACAGACAGGTAACACTGAAGCTTTCTTT

D gene: TRBD2
V gene: TRBV4-1
J gene: TRBJ2-2
clone size: few
CDR3 protein: CASSQLPPGLAPTGELFF
CDR3 DNA: TGCGCCAGCAGCCAACTCCCTCCGGGACTAGCCCCAACCGGGGAGCTGTTTTTT

D gene: NA
V gene: TRBV29-1
J gene: TRBJ1-1
clone size: few
CDR3 protein: CSVEGQNNIEAFF
CDR3 DNA: TGCAGCGTTGAAGGGCAGAATAACATCGAAGCTTTCTTT

D gene: NA
V gene: TRBV30
J gene: TRBJ1-2
clone size: few
CDR3 protein: CASPRGAGYGYTF
CDR3 DNA: TGTGCCTCTCCCCGGGGGGCCGGCTATGGCTACACCTTC

D gene: NA
V gene: TRBV7-2
J gene: TRBJ2-7
clone size: NA
CDR3 protein: CASSSPAGLYEQYF
CDR3 DNA: TGTGCCAGCAGCTCCCCGGCGGGACTCTACGAGCAGTACTTC

D gene: NA
V gene: TRBV7-8
J gene: TRBJ1-1
clone size: NA
CDR3 protein: CASSLGGHKEAFF
CDR3 DNA: TGTGCCAGCAGCTTAGGGGGACACAAAGAAGCTTTCTTT

D gene: TRBD1
V gene: TRBV7-9
J gene: TRBJ1-1
clone size: NA
CDR3 protein: CASSPGTGPFEAFF
CDR3 DNA: TGTGCCAGCAGCCCAGGGACAGGGCCCTTTGAAGCTTTCTTT

D gene: TRBD1
V gene: TRBV11-2
J gene: TRBJ1-5
clone size: NA
CDR3 protein: CASSLGDRSAQHF
CDR3 DNA: TGTGCCAGCAGCTTAGGGGACAGATCAGCCCAGCATTTT

D gene: NA
V gene: TRBV6-6
J gene: TRBJ2-1
clone size: few
CDR3 protein: CASSAHSSSYNEQFF
CDR3 DNA: TGTGCCAGCAGTGCCCATAGTAGCTCCTACAATGAGCAGTTCTTC

D gene: TRBD2
V gene: TRBV10-1
J gene: TRBJ2-3
clone size: few
CDR3 protein: CASSLSGISTDTQYF
CDR3 DNA: TGCGCCAGCAGCCTTAGCGGGATCAGCACAGATACGCAGTATTTT

D gene: TRBD2
V gene: TRBV11-3
J gene: TRBJ2-3
clone size: NA
CDR3 protein: CASSLGLLAESDTQYF
CDR3 DNA: TGTGCCAGCAGCTTAGGGCTTCTAGCGGAGTCAGATACGCAGTATTTT

D gene: TRBD2
V gene: TRBV7-9
J gene: TRBJ2-7
clone size: few
CDR3 protein: CASSLAEWREVEQYF
CDR3 DNA: TGTGCCAGCAGCTTAGCAGAATGGCGGGAGGTAGAACAGTACTTC

D gene: NA
V gene: TRBV14
J gene: TRBJ2-1
clone size: NA
CDR3 protein: CASSQGTTSSRVF
CDR3 DNA: TGTGCCAGCAGCCAAGGGACCACTAGCAGTCGGGTCTTC

D gene: NA
V gene: TRBV27
J gene: TRBJ2-5
clone size: few
CDR3 protein: CARTPYQETQYF
CDR3 DNA: TGTGCCCGTACTCCGTACCAAGAGACCCAGTACTTC

D gene: NA
V gene: TRBV5-1
J gene: TRBJ2-5
clone size: few
CDR3 protein: CASSLGGLWGETQYF
CDR3 DNA: TGCGCCAGCAGCTTGGGGGGGCTATGGGGAGAGACCCAGTACTTC

D gene: NA
V gene: TRBV2
J gene: TRBJ1-1
clone size: few
CDR3 protein: CASSVLRGSTEAFF
CDR3 DNA: TGTGCCAGCAGTGTCTTGCGGGGAAGCACTGAAGCTTTCTTT

D gene: TRBD2
V gene: TRBV20-1
J gene: TRBJ2-7
clone size: NA
CDR3 protein: CSAAGEYF
CDR3 DNA: TGCAGTGCGGCGGGAGAGTACTTC

D gene: TRBD1
V gene: TRBV30
J gene: TRBJ2-7
clone size: few
CDR3 protein: CAWGWDRENEQYF
CDR3 DNA: TGTGCCTGGGGGTGGGACAGGGAAAACGAGCAGTACTTC

D gene: NA
V gene: TRBV10-2
J gene: TRBJ1-1
clone size: NA
CDR3 protein: CASMGGTEAFF
CDR3 DNA: TGCGCCAGCATGGGAGGTACTGAAGCTTTCTTT

D gene: TRBD1
V gene: TRBV18
J gene: TRBJ2-7
clone size: few
CDR3 protein: CASSPETGVHLYEQYF
CDR3 DNA: TGTGCCAGCTCACCAGAGACAGGGGTCCACCTCTACGAGCAGTACTTC

D gene: NA
V gene: TRBV9
J gene: TRBJ2-7
clone size: NA
CDR3 protein: CASSVAIRQTSRDEQYF
CDR3 DNA: TGTGCCAGCAGCGTAGCTATCAGACAGACCTCACGGGACGAGCAGTACTTC